This record covers a single TCR beta chain. This entry belongs to a study of blood T cell repertoires in COVID-19. Study as a whole: Sources were T cells, B-cell-depleted T cells, or PBMCs; the material itself was cDNA or gDNA.

Trimming pared 5 bases from V and 12 bases from J, leaving 22 bases between. The CDR3 has 15 residues. Germline V gives CDR1 MDHEN, CDR2 SYDVKM. Source study methods: Researchers report that nucleated cell counts were estimated from reference gene primer amplification. Sequencing used immunoSEQ multiplex PCR; TCRdb keeps in-frame clones, though not all of them. Clonal size and the V and J genes are those of that table, whereas D and trimming came from the DNA. The sample lists more than 110,000 clones; approximately 80% were seen once. The chain uses TRBV28 and TRBJ1-4, with TRBD1 as a possible D gene (6 bases). The sequenced sample consisted of peripheral blood. This TCR derives from a human donor in a cohort sampled during active COVID-19. The CDR3 DNA sequence: TGTGCCAGCAGTCCACAGGGTGAATTGAGGAAGCAACTGTTTTTT. This sequence encodes CASSPQGELRKQLFF.